Below, 23 T cell receptor beta chains from the same sample are listed, as sequenced in a study of T cells in Graves' hyperthyroidism and ophthalmopathy (dated by TCRdb to between 2018 and 2021). Library preparation was by multiplex PCR. TCRdb shows the sequencer as Illumina HiSeq 2000. Amplification of TCR beta CDR3 regions was carried out from RNA transcripts. The TCR CDR3 was subjected to a first round of RT-PCR using the HTBI primer set and the Qiagen OneStep RT-PCR kit. TCRdb took the public reads, trimmed them with fastp at Q25, ran MiXCR for clone calling and kept in-frame beta chains. For every CDR3 protein sequence, its rows merge into one entry that carries the most common genes and DNA. The sample has about 380,000 distinct CDR3 sequences on record, approximately 15% of them singletons. Approximately 9.9% of the sample is taken by the ten largest. The sample consisted of blood. These receptors all stem from an older woman with Graves' hyperthyroidism.

This clonotype was counted at least ten times. The junction and the germline gene differ at one end; a read error may be behind it. The J gene is TRBJ1-2, the V gene TRBV2; 9 bases fit TRBD1. CDR1 is SNHLY, CDR2 FYNNEI, per germline. CDR3 size: 15 residues. For the CDR3, the DNA is TGTGCCGGCAGTGCCCGGGGACAGGGTAACTATGGCTACACCTTC. Its protein product is CAGSARGQGNYGYTF.

This clonotype was seen a few times. CDR3 residues: CASSHRKGRADTQYF. CDR3 nucleotide sequence: TGTGCCAGTAGTCACAGGAAGGGGAGAGCAGATACGCAGTATTTT. J is TRBJ2-3 and V is TRBV19, with D perhaps matching TRBD1 or TRBD2 (5 bases each). CDR3 length: 15 residues. In germline, CDR1 is LNHDA, CDR2 SQIVND (reference sequence). The V end was cut by 5 bases, the J end by 4 bases, with 16 bases between.

This clonotype has a handful of counts. The chain uses TRBV19 and TRBJ2-2, with TRBD2 as a possible D gene (6 bases). Germline assignment: CDR1 LNHDA and CDR2 SQIVND (reference sequence). The CDR3 is 15 residues long. Trimming removed 6 bases at V and 4 bases at J, with 15 bases between. The CDR3 coding sequence is TGTGCCAGTAGCCCCTCGGGACTCAGCACCGGGGAGCTGTTTTTT. Translated: CASSPSGLSTGELFF.

The chain carries TRBV7-9 and TRBJ2-1, with 8 bases identical to TRBD2. The V gene's germline CDR1 is SEHNR and CDR2 FQNEAQ (reference sequence). With 0 bases clipped from V and 4 bases from J, the junction kept 2 bases outside the gene matches. The CDR3 has 15 residues. In nucleotides, the CDR3 is TGTGCCAGCAGCTTAGCCGGGACTAGGTACAATGAGCAGTTCTTC. As protein: CASSLAGTRYNEQFF.

In its sample, this clonotype was seen many times. The chain recombines TRBV4-1 with TRBJ2-2; 8 nucleotides align to TRBD2. The V gene's germline CDR1 is MGHRA and CDR2 YSYEKL. V was clipped by 1 base and J by 4 bases; unmatched bases: 17. CDR3 length equals 20 residues. CDR3 sequence reads: CASSQVPPVPAGETTGELFF. The CDR3, as DNA: TGCGCCAGCAGCCAAGTGCCCCCGGTTCCAGCGGGAGAAACCACCGGGGAGCTGTTTTTT.

This clonotype appeared many times. This chain connects TRBV11-3 to TRBJ1-4; the match to TRBD1 covers 7 bases. Germline CDR1 is SGHNT and CDR2 is YENEEA. The CDR3 runs to 15 residues. The trim removed 4 bases at V and 4 bases at J, leaving 6 bases unmatched. The CDR3 region is CASSYRAGGNEKLFF. CDR3 bases: TGTGCCAGCAGCTATCGGGCAGGGGGTAATGAAAAACTGTTTTTT.

This clonotype was counted at least ten times. The gene calls are TRBV5-5 and TRBJ2-7; D may correspond to TRBD1 or TRBD2 (6 bases each). The V gene's germline CDR1 is SGHKS and CDR2 YYEKEE (reference sequence). Between the trimmed V and J ends, which lost 4 bases and 4 bases, there was a span of 18 bases. The CDR3 loop spans 15 amino acids. This CDR3 reads CASSARWGASYEQYF. The CDR3, as DNA: TGTGCCAGCAGCGCCCGTTGGGGGGCGAGTTACGAGCAGTACTTC.

This clonotype was found many times. The chain links TRBV6-1 to TRBJ1-1, with 9 bases fitting TRBD1. V was pared by 5 bases and J by 1 base, with 5 bases of the junction left unmatched. In germline, CDR1 is MNHNS, CDR2 SASEGT. This CDR3 contains 15 residues. CDR3 DNA: TGTGCCAGCAGTAGGGACAGGGCGGAGAACACTGAAGCTTTCTTT. This codes for CASSRDRAENTEAFF.

This clonotype was recorded at least ten times. The J gene is TRBJ1-1, the V gene TRBV11-1; D call uncertain. The CDR3 covers 14 residues. Germline assignment: CDR1 SGHAT and CDR2 FQDESV (reference sequence). Trimming pared 0 bases from V and 9 bases from J, leaving 14 bases between. The CDR3 sequence is CASSLAGISLKAFF. The CDR3 DNA reads TGTGCCAGCAGCTTAGCGGGGATCTCGCTTAAAGCTTTCTTT.

In its sample, this clonotype was seen many times. The chain combines TRBV6-1 with TRBJ2-5; TRBD2 agrees at 7 bases. The CDR3 sequence is 16 residues long. Unmatched junction bases numbered 10, after V lost 1 base and J lost 5 bases. The germline V gene has CDR1 MNHNS and CDR2 SASEGT. The CDR3 sequence is CASSEDLSGNEETQYF. CDR3 DNA sequence: TGTGCCAGCAGTGAAGACCTCAGCGGGAACGAGGAGACCCAGTACTTC.

The table lists this clonotype with many counts. V is TRBV5-6 and J is TRBJ2-7, with no clear D. V gave up 0 bases and J gave up 5 bases, with 9 bases separating them. In germline, CDR1 is SGHDT, CDR2 YYEEEE. The CDR3 sequence is 13 residues long. The CDR3: CASSLGGVDEQYF. CDR3 coding DNA: TGTGCCAGCAGCTTGGGGGGTGTAGACGAGCAGTACTTC.

As for this clonotype: One end of the junction fails to match germline, which may point to a read error. The V call is TRBV27, the J call TRBJ2-2; D is ambiguous. Looked up from germline, CDR1 is MNHEY and CDR2 is SMNVEV (reference sequence). There are 14 residues in the CDR3. CDR3: CASGLSYNTGELFF. CDR3 DNA sequence: TGTGCCAGCGGTTTATCGTATAACACCGGGGAGCTGTTTTTT.

This clonotype was seen only a few times. The chain employs TRBV11-3 and TRBJ2-4; 7 nucleotides agree with TRBD1. The V and J ends lost 6 bases and 11 bases, in that order; junction bases with no gene match: 10. CDR3 length equals 13 residues. CDR1 SGHNT and CDR2 YENEEA come from the germline V gene. Here the CDR3 DNA reads TGTGCCAGCAGTTCCGGGACAGAGGTCCTTCAGTACTTC. Protein sequence: CASSSGTEVLQYF.

This clonotype has a count of ten or more. The rearrangement joins TRBV20-1 to TRBJ1-4; 8 bases are shared with TRBD1. Germline-derived CDR1 and CDR2 are DFQATT and SNEGSKA (reference sequence). Trimming cost V 3 bases and J 8 bases; bases outside gene matches: 8. The CDR3 length is 14 residues. The CDR3, as DNA: TGCAGTGCTAGCGCAGGGGGCTACGAGGAAAAACTGTTTTTT. Residues: CSASAGGYEEKLFF.

This clonotype was picked up many times. This chain's CDR3 is CASRRASNYGYTF. In nucleotides, the CDR3 is TGTGCCAGCCGCCGGGCCAGCAACTATGGCTACACCTTC. The rearrangement joins TRBV7-9 to TRBJ1-2; D uncertain. V was pared by 8 bases and J by 2 bases, with 12 bases between. CDR3 length: 13 amino acids. Germline CDR1 SEHNR, CDR2 FQNEAQ (reference sequence).

As to this clonotype: A junction boundary mismatches the germline segment, possibly from a read error. The chain employs TRBV30 and TRBJ1-1; D call uncertain. The CDR3 length is 16 residues. Looked up from germline, CDR1 is GTSNPN and CDR2 is SVGIG (reference sequence). The DNA for the CDR3 is TGTACCTGGACCCACCTCTCCCGGGTCCTCAGCACTGAAGCTTTCTTT. The encoded protein is CTWTHLSRVLSTEAFF.

This clonotype was recorded many times. The chain combines TRBV12-5 with TRBJ1-5, with TRBD1 matching over 7 bases. The germline V gene encodes CDR1 LGHNT and CDR2 FRNRAP. With V trimmed by 5 bases and J by 7 bases, 8 bases remained unmatched. CDR3 length equals 14 residues. The CDR3 loop reads CASGLGQRDQPQHF. As DNA, the CDR3 is TGTGCTAGTGGTCTGGGACAGAGGGACCAGCCCCAGCATTTT.

The rearrangement uses TRBV20-1 and TRBJ2-1, with 10 bases that match TRBD2. The CDR3 sequence is 14 residues long. The germline gives CDR1 DFQATT, CDR2 SNEGSKA (reference sequence). With V trimmed by 7 bases and J by 2 bases, 5 bases remained unmatched. The CDR3 here is CSGRTSGAYNEQFF. The DNA of the CDR3 is TGCAGTGGCAGAACTAGCGGGGCCTACAATGAGCAGTTCTTC.

This clonotype occurred a few times. The chain links TRBV3-1 to TRBJ2-6; unclear D gene. The CDR3 covers 14 residues. Germline V gene lookup returns CDR1 LGHDT and CDR2 YNNKEL (reference sequence). V lost 0 bases and J 3 bases, leaving 3 bases between the germline ends. The CDR3: CASSQDVGANVLTF. The CDR3 bases are TGTGCCAGCAGCCAAGATGTTGGGGCCAACGTCCTGACTTTC.

There are a few counts of this clonotype. V and J are TRBV19 and TRBJ1-4, with D uncertain. Deletions cut 2 bases from V and 0 bases from J, with 13 bases between. The length of the CDR3 is 17 residues. Germline V gene lookup returns CDR1 LNHDA and CDR2 SQIVND (reference sequence). The CDR3 protein is CASSIRGRAPTNEKLFF. CDR3 bases: TGTGCCAGTAGTATAAGAGGGAGGGCACCAACTAATGAAAAACTGTTTTTT.

This clonotype was observed at least ten times. The chain employs TRBV12-3 or TRBV12-4 and TRBJ2-7; TRBD2 aligns across 13 bases. V shed 5 bases and J 9 bases; nucleotides not matched to a gene: 7. There are 14 residues in the CDR3. The CDR3 DNA is TGTGCCAGCAGTCCGGGACTAGCGGGACTCCCGCAGTACTTC. The encoded protein is CASSPGLAGLPQYF.

There are many counts of this clonotype. V gene TRBV9 combines with J gene TRBJ2-1; D is undetermined. The CDR3 runs 13 residues. CDR1 is SGDLS and CDR2 is YYNGEE in the germline V gene. Trimming stripped 4 bases from V and 7 bases from J, with 12 bases between. CDR3 protein: CASSPQDPNEQFF. The CDR3 DNA reads TGTGCCAGCAGCCCCCAGGACCCAAATGAGCAGTTCTTC.

This clonotype was seen only a few times. This may stem from a read error, because a much larger clone lies one nucleotide away. This chain joins TRBV28 and TRBJ1-3; the D gene is possibly TRBD1 (6 bases). V dropped 5 bases and J dropped 0 bases, with 17 bases sitting between them. The V gene's germline CDR1 is MDHEN and CDR2 SYDVKM. CDR3 length: 17 residues. CDR3 residues: CASSPLTGTVSGNTIYF. DNA for the CDR3: TGTGCCAGCAGTCCTCTGACAGGCACCGTCTCTGGAAACACCATATATTTT.